Each of the 32 T cell receptor beta chains below was sequenced from the same sample in a study of blood T cell repertoires in COVID-19. Measured with immunoSEQ multiplex PCR; TCRdb has only the in-frame clones, and not every one. Counted here are approximately 88,000 clones, 60% to 85% occurring once; the ten biggest clones make up over 40%. The sequencing sample was made of peripheral blood. The source is a human donor in a cohort sampled during active COVID-19.

The chain uses TRBV30 and TRBJ2-3; 9 bases align to TRBD1. The CDR3 sequence is 14 residues long. After removal of 2 bases from V and 3 bases from J, the junction contained 3 bases not matched to a gene. In germline, CDR1 is GTSNPN, CDR2 SVGIG (reference sequence). The CDR3 DNA is TGTGCCTGGAGTTGGGGACAGGGAACAGATACGCAGTATTTT. Translating it yields CAWSWGQGTDTQYF.

This clone was counted between two and nine times. This chain links TRBV7-9 with TRBJ2-6; D gene uncertain. Between the trimmed V and J ends, which lost 5 bases and 1 base, there was a span of 9 bases. There are 15 residues in the CDR3. In germline, CDR1 is SEHNR, CDR2 FQNEAQ (reference sequence). Here the CDR3 DNA reads TGTGCCAGCAGCACCCGGGTTTCTGGGGCCAACGTCCTGACTTTC. This translates into CASSTRVSGANVLTF.

This clone was recorded a few times. This chain joins TRBV5-4 and TRBJ2-5; 11 bases match TRBD2. This CDR3 is 16 amino acids long. Trimming cost V 3 bases and J 5 bases; bases outside gene matches: 9. CDR1 SGHNT and CDR2 YYREEE come from the germline V gene (reference sequence). The CDR3 spells CASSSELAGVMETQYF. The CDR3 coding sequence is TGTGCCAGCAGCTCCGAACTAGCGGGAGTTATGGAGACCCAGTACTTC.

V usage is TRBV13 and J usage is TRBJ2-1; 8 nucleotides match TRBD1. The V and J ends lost 4 bases and 5 bases, in that order; junction bases with no gene match: 7. Germline CDR1 is PRHDT and CDR2 is FYEKMQ (reference sequence). This CDR3 has 15 residues. The CDR3 sequence: CASSSRGTGNNEQFF. In DNA form, the CDR3 reads TGTGCCAGCAGCTCCCGAGGGACAGGAAACAATGAGCAGTTCTTC.

The count of this clone is one. The rearrangement links TRBV7-2 to TRBJ2-1; TRBD2 matches at 10 bases. This CDR3 contains 15 residues. Germline CDR1 SGHTA, CDR2 FQGNSA. J was trimmed by 3 bases and V by 4 bases; bases with no gene match: 3. In nucleotides, the CDR3 is TGTGCCAGCAGCTACGGACTAGCGGACTACAATGAGCAGTTCTTC. Translation: CASSYGLADYNEQFF.

The J gene is TRBJ2-1, the V gene TRBV5-1; 13 bases align to TRBD2. V shed 4 bases, J shed 6 bases, and the junction held 7 bases outside the gene matches. The length of the CDR3 is 16 residues. Germline V CDR1 and CDR2: SGHRS, YFSETQ. The CDR3 is CASSAGGLAGANEQFF. DNA for the CDR3: TGCGCCAGCAGCGCGGGCGGACTAGCGGGAGCCAATGAGCAGTTCTTC.

The chain is built from TRBV4-2 and TRBJ2-2; tentatively, D is TRBD2 (5 bases). In germline, CDR1 is LGHNA, CDR2 YNFKEQ. The CDR3 is made up of 15 amino acids. Trimming left V 5 bases short and J 6 bases short, with 16 bases between. The CDR3 sequence: CASSTRGSHAGELFF. In nucleotides, the CDR3 is TGTGCCAGCAGCACCCGCGGGTCTCACGCCGGGGAGCTGTTTTTT.

This clone has a handful of counts. V usage is TRBV6-1 and J usage is TRBJ2-7; tentatively, D is TRBD2 (6 bases). V was clipped by 2 bases and J by 2 bases, with 13 bases between them. In germline, CDR1 is MNHNS, CDR2 SASEGT. The CDR3 runs to 15 residues. This chain's CDR3 is CASSEQGGNTYEQYF. CDR3 nucleotide sequence: TGTGCCAGCAGTGAACAGGGCGGGAACACCTACGAGCAGTACTTC.

The chain couples TRBV5-8 to TRBJ1-2; no clear D gene. CDR3 size: 14 residues. Trimming took 7 bases from V and 5 from J, leaving 18 bases between them. Germline V CDR1 and CDR2: SGHTS, YDEGEE. CDR3 sequence (DNA): TGTGCCAGCGACCGCCTGCGGGAGTGGTATGGCTACACCTTC. Translation gives CASDRLREWYGYTF.

The gene calls are TRBV28 and TRBJ1-4; TRBD1 is a possible D gene (5 bases). In germline, CDR1 is MDHEN, CDR2 SYDVKM. The CDR3 loop spans 15 amino acids. Trimming pared 5 bases from V and 5 bases from J, leaving 15 bases between. The CDR3, as DNA: TGTGCCAGCAGTACGAACAGGCTGTCAAATGAAAAACTGTTTTTT. It translates to CASSTNRLSNEKLFF.

The CDR3: CASSLVGHEQYF. For the CDR3, the DNA is TGTGCCAGCAGCTTAGTTGGCCACGAGCAGTACTTC. The chain links TRBV7-9 to TRBJ2-7; D ambiguous. From germline, CDR1 is SEHNR and CDR2 FQNEAQ (reference sequence). CDR3 size: 12 residues. The V gene lost 1 base and the J gene lost 5 bases, with 6 bases spanning the gap.

The table lists this clone with a count of one. The chain employs TRBV5-5 and TRBJ2-1; D perhaps matches TRBD1 (5 bases). The germline V gene has CDR1 SGHKS and CDR2 YYEKEE (reference sequence). V dropped 5 bases and J dropped 1 base, with 13 bases sitting between them. The CDR3 length is 15 residues. Here the CDR3 reads CASSYDSGSYNEQFF. The CDR3 DNA follows: TGTGCCAGCAGTTACGACAGTGGGTCCTACAATGAGCAGTTCTTC.

The V gene is TRBV4-1, the J gene TRBJ2-1, with D possibly matching TRBD1 (5 bases). V lost 4 bases to trimming and J lost 7 bases, with 11 bases between them. This CDR3 region has 13 residues. Germline V gene lookup returns CDR1 MGHRA and CDR2 YSYEKL. The DNA for the CDR3 is TGCGCCAGCAGCCGCCAGGGTCTGAATGAGCAGTTCTTC. Its protein product is CASSRQGLNEQFF.

Here the CDR3 reads CASSFGHSYEQYF. As DNA, the CDR3 is TGTGCCAGCAGTTTCGGTCACTCCTACGAGCAGTACTTC. The chain combines TRBV6-5 with TRBJ2-7; D gene unclear. This CDR3 comprises 13 residues. Trimming took 4 bases from V and 0 from J, leaving 7 bases between them. The germline V gene encodes CDR1 MNHEY and CDR2 SVGAGI.

This clone was detected only once. The rearrangement joins TRBV4-1 to TRBJ1-1, with D perhaps matching TRBD1 (6 bases). Trimming stripped 2 bases from V and 0 bases from J, with 19 bases between. The CDR3 loop spans 18 amino acids. From germline, CDR1 is MGHRA and CDR2 YSYEKL. The CDR3 spells CASSQTVDRSFVNTEAFF. The CDR3 nucleotides read TGCGCCAGCAGCCAAACTGTGGACAGAAGTTTTGTGAACACTGAAGCTTTCTTT.

This clone was seen a single time. Given a much more abundant clone one base away, this may be a read error. The rearrangement links TRBV11-3 to TRBJ1-1, with 7 nucleotides matching TRBD1. The CDR3 extends over 16 amino acids. Germline V gene lookup returns CDR1 SGHNT and CDR2 YENEEA. This CDR3 reads CASNLGPRQGDTEAFF. The CDR3, as DNA: TGTGCCAGCAACTTAGGCCCGCGACAGGGCGATACTGAAGCTTTCTTT.

The V gene is TRBV5-1, the J gene TRBJ2-5; TRBD1 agrees at 11 bases. Germline loops: CDR1 SGHRS, CDR2 YFSETQ. The junction had 16 bases not matched to a gene; V was cut back by 4 bases and J by 2 bases. The CDR3 covers 19 residues. The CDR3 coding sequence is TGCGCCAGCAGCCCGAGGACAGGGGGCTTTTCCCCTATACAAGAGACCCAGTACTTC. Residues: CASSPRTGGFSPIQETQYF.

In this sample, this clone turned up a few times. The rearrangement links TRBV5-1 to TRBJ2-1; 12 positions match TRBD1. Germline CDR1 is SGHRS and CDR2 is YFSETQ. The length of the CDR3 is 15 residues. The ends lost 7 bases at V and 6 bases at J; junction bases unmatched: 8. CDR3 DNA: TGCGCCAGCTACGTCCAGGGACAGGGGGCCAATGAGCAGTTCTTC. Translating it yields CASYVQGQGANEQFF.

The rearrangement joins TRBV19 to TRBJ2-7; perhaps TRBD2 as D (6 bases). Trimming pared 4 bases from V and 3 bases from J, leaving 16 bases between. The length of the CDR3 is 15 residues. CDR1 is LNHDA, CDR2 SQIVND, per germline (reference sequence). The CDR3 region is CASSTGVGPFYEQYF. The CDR3 nucleotides read TGTGCCAGTAGTACGGGAGTAGGGCCCTTCTACGAGCAGTACTTC.

V gene TRBV28 combines with J gene TRBJ2-7; 9 bases agree with TRBD1. The trim removed 4 bases at V and 2 bases at J, leaving 9 bases unmatched. Per germline, CDR1 MDHEN and CDR2 SYDVKM. This CDR3 is 16 amino acids long. CDR3 in DNA: TGTGCCAGCAGTTCCTCGGGACAGGGAGTAGCCTACGAGCAGTACTTC. It codes for CASSSSGQGVAYEQYF.

The chain carries TRBV9 and TRBJ2-3; 12 nucleotides agree with TRBD2. The J segment lost 1 base and the V segment lost 3 bases, leaving 3 bases of the junction unmatched. In germline, CDR1 is SGDLS, CDR2 YYNGEE. This CDR3 has 16 residues. The CDR3 is CASSARLAGGTDTQYF. CDR3 coding DNA: TGTGCCAGCAGCGCCCGACTAGCGGGAGGCACAGATACGCAGTATTTT. Looking up the rest from reference TRBV9 and TRBJ2-3 gives the full variable domain: DSGVTQTPKHLITATGQRVTLRCSPRSGDLSVYWYQQSLDQGLQFLIQYYNGEERAKGNILERFSAQQFPDLHSELNLSSLELGDSALYFCASSARLAGGTDTQYFGPGTRLTVL.

The rearrangement links TRBV2 to TRBJ1-1, with D hard to call. V was trimmed by 7 bases and J by 1 base, leaving 7 bases between them. The CDR3 covers 12 residues. Per germline, CDR1 SNHLY and CDR2 FYNNEI. The CDR3 sequence is CASTLSNTEAFF. The CDR3 bases are TGTGCCAGCACTCTCTCGAACACTGAAGCTTTCTTT.

The rearrangement links TRBV4-2 to TRBJ2-7, with 11 bases matching TRBD2. The CDR3 contains 15 residues. CDR1 LGHNA and CDR2 YNFKEQ come from the germline V gene. Losses at the gene ends were 4 bases for V and 0 bases for J; bases not matched to a gene: 2. The CDR3 nucleotides read TGTGCCAGCAGCCTTAGCGGGAGGGTCTCCTACGAGCAGTACTTC. It specifies CASSLSGRVSYEQYF.

As DNA, the CDR3 is TGTGCCAGCAGCTTAGTATCAAGGGGCCCCACAGATACGCAGTATTTT. This sequence encodes CASSLVSRGPTDTQYF. V usage is TRBV7-9 and J usage is TRBJ2-3; D might be TRBD1 (5 bases). The CDR3 is 16 residues long. Germline CDR1 is SEHNR and CDR2 is FQNEAQ (reference sequence). V was trimmed by 1 base and J by 2 bases, leaving 13 bases between them.

The rearrangement joins TRBV30 to TRBJ1-2; D uncertain. V was cut by 8 bases and J by 4 bases, with 14 bases left in between. This CDR3 has 12 residues. Germline V gene lookup returns CDR1 GTSNPN and CDR2 SVGIG (reference sequence). The CDR3 protein is CARDRYRYGYTF. The CDR3 DNA sequence: TGTGCCCGGGATCGCTACCGCTATGGCTACACCTTC.

The chain has TRBV19 and TRBJ1-5; D remains ambiguous. V dropped 4 bases and J dropped 1 base, with 14 bases sitting between them. There are 16 residues in the CDR3. Germline CDR1 and CDR2: LNHDA and SQIVND (reference sequence). The CDR3 DNA sequence: TGTGCCAGTAGTAAGGTCACGCTCGGGAGCAATCAGCCCCAGCATTTT. Translation: CASSKVTLGSNQPQHF.

The genes are TRBV30 and TRBJ1-3; D might be TRBD1 (6 bases). Trimming cost V 0 bases and J 6 bases, with 15 bases left between them. This CDR3 has 15 amino acids. The germline CDR1 and CDR2 sequences are GTSNPN and SVGIG (reference sequence). The CDR3, as DNA: TGTGCCTGGAGTGTAACAGGGAATCTCGAAAACACCATATATTTT. This translates into CAWSVTGNLENTIYF.

Comment on this clone: A junction end diverges from the germline sequence, so it may reflect a read error. The chain has TRBV5-6 and TRBJ2-3, with TRBD1 as a possible D gene (6 bases). Germline CDR1 is SGHDT and CDR2 is YYEEEE. This CDR3 comprises 12 residues. CDR3 residues: CASSLGTVTQYF. DNA of the CDR3: TGTGCCAGCAGCTTGGGGACAGTTACGCAGTATTTT.

The sample holds a few counts of this clone. The V call is TRBV29-1, the J call TRBJ2-6; D uncertain. The V end was cut by 4 bases, the J end by 3 bases, with 13 bases between. In germline, CDR1 is SQVTM, CDR2 ANQGSEA. The length of the CDR3 is 15 residues. CDR3 nucleotides: TGCAGCGTTGGAGGCAGTAGTAGTGGGGCCAACGTCCTGACTTTC. Amino acids: CSVGGSSSGANVLTF.

V is TRBV20-1 and J is TRBJ1-2; TRBD1 matches 7 bases. This CDR3 comprises 14 residues. V lost 3 bases and J lost 8; bases outside the gene matches: 12. Germline V gene data show CDR1 as DFQATT and CDR2 as SNEGSKA (reference sequence). CDR3 in amino acids: CSASEDRVNYGYTF. The CDR3 DNA is TGCAGTGCTAGTGAAGACAGGGTGAATTACGGCTACACCTTC.

This clone occurred once. The chain is built from TRBV29-1 and TRBJ2-3; 10 positions agree with TRBD1. With 3 bases clipped from V and 7 bases from J, the junction kept 7 bases outside the gene matches. The CDR3 loop spans 14 amino acids. The V gene's germline CDR1 is SQVTM and CDR2 ANQGSEA. DNA of the CDR3: TGCAGCGTTGACAGGACAGGGGGGCGGAATACGCAGTATTTT. It translates to CSVDRTGGRNTQYF.

This clone appeared a few times. The V gene is TRBV2, the J gene TRBJ2-2, with 7 bases matching TRBD2. The junction had 4 bases not matched to a gene; V was cut back by 8 bases and J by 1 base. The CDR3 is 14 amino acids. Germline CDR1 and CDR2: SNHLY and FYNNEI. The CDR3 DNA reads TGTGCCAGCCGACTAGCAGAGAACACCGGGGAGCTGTTTTTT. This translates into CASRLAENTGELFF.